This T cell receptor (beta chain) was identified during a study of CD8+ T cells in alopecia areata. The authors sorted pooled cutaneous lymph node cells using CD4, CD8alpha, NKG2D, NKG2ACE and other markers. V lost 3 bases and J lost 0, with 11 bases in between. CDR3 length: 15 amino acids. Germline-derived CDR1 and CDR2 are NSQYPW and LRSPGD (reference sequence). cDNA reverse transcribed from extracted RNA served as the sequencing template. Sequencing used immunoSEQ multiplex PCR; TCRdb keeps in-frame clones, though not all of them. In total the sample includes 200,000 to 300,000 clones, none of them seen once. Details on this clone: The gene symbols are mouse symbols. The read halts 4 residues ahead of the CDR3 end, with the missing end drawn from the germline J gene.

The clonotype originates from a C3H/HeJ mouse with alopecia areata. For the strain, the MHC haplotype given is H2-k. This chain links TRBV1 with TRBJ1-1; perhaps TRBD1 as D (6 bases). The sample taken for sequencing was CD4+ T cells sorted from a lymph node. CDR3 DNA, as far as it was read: TGCACCTGCAGTGCCTCGGACAGAACAAACACA. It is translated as CTCSASDRTNT. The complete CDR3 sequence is CTCSASDRTNTEVFF.